The 32 T cell receptor beta chains presented below share a single source sample, sequenced in a study of blood T cells in healthy people across ages. Combining a sample-barcoded 5' primer with a J-beta primer mix, a second PCR ran for 7 to 11 cycles. A single record per CDR3 protein comes from TCRdb applying MiXCR to the 5' RACE reads. The sample holds approximately 1.5 million distinct CDR3 sequences, about 32% seen once. The sequencing sample was made of blood. The source of these receptors is a woman in her twenties or thirties in good health.

The chain combines TRBV5-1 with TRBJ2-4, with a possible D match to TRBD1 (5 bases). The J call may be incorrect, as the DNA end agrees better with TRBJ2-7. Germline loops: CDR1 SGHRS, CDR2 YFSETQ. The CDR3 spans 15 residues. The CDR3 sequence is CASSPGHKTIYEQYF. The CDR3 nucleotides are TGCGCCAGCAGCCCCGGACACAAAACCATCTACGAGCAGTACTTC.

V and J are TRBV6-1 and TRBJ2-7; a possible D gene is TRBD2 (5 bases). V gave up 1 base and J gave up 6 bases, with 16 bases separating them. The CDR3 is 15 residues long. Germline V gene sequence: CDR1 MNHNS, CDR2 SASEGT. The CDR3 spells CASSEDWVSSGEQYF. CDR3 nucleotides: TGTGCCAGCAGTGAAGATTGGGTTTCCAGCGGCGAGCAGTACTTC.

The CDR3 DNA is TGTGCCAGCAGTTTACGGGGGTATGACTATGGCTACACCTTC. The encoded protein is CASSLRGYDYGYTF. This chain joins TRBV27 and TRBJ1-2, with D tentatively TRBD1 (5 bases). Trimming removed 2 bases at V and 3 bases at J, with 10 bases between. The CDR3 is made up of 14 amino acids. Germline-derived CDR1 and CDR2 are MNHEY and SMNVEV (reference sequence).

Ten or more counts support this clonotype. J is TRBJ2-1 and V is TRBV20-1; D uncertain. Germline V gene data show CDR1 as DFQATT and CDR2 as SNEGSKA (reference sequence). This CDR3 comprises 13 residues. Trimming left V 3 bases short and J 0 bases short, with 6 bases between. In nucleotides, the CDR3 is TGCAGTGCTAGGCGGAGCTCCTACAATGAGCAGTTCTTC. Protein sequence: CSARRSSYNEQFF.

This clonotype occurred a few times. The V and J genes are TRBV20-1 and TRBJ2-7, with 8 bases fitting TRBD1. After removal of 0 bases from V and 3 bases from J, the junction contained 10 bases not matched to a gene. In germline, CDR1 is DFQATT, CDR2 SNEGSKA (reference sequence). The CDR3 spans 16 residues. The CDR3 nucleotides are TGCAGTGCTAGAGAATCCGGGACAGGCTCCAGCTACGAGCAGTACTTC. The encoded protein is CSARESGTGSSYEQYF.

This clonotype has more than one count but fewer than ten. This rearrangement joins TRBV12-3 or TRBV12-4 to TRBJ1-1; D ambiguous. The CDR3 runs to 12 residues. Trimming shortened V by 1 base and J by 11 bases, and 11 bases separated the two germline ends. The CDR3 sequence is CASSLVGNGAFF. CDR3 bases: TGTGCCAGCAGTTTAGTTGGCAACGGGGCTTTCTTT.

A note on this clonotype: The junction and the germline gene differ at one end; a read error may be behind it. The chain joins TRBV7-9 to TRBJ2-5, with D maybe TRBD1 (5 bases). The CDR3 runs 13 residues. CDR1 is SEHNR and CDR2 is FQNEAQ in the germline V gene (reference sequence). CDR3 sequence: CASTAQGQEAQYF. The CDR3 nucleotides read TGTGCCAGCACGGCGCAAGGACAAGAGGCCCAGTACTTC.

V and J are TRBV2 and TRBJ2-3; a possible D gene is TRBD1 (5 bases). Trimming took off 3 bases at V and 0 bases at J, with 13 bases between the two ends. The germline V gene has CDR1 SNHLY and CDR2 FYNNEI. The CDR3 is 16 amino acids. CDR3 region: CASSEADRTSTDTQYF. As DNA, the CDR3 is TGTGCCAGCAGTGAGGCCGACAGAACTAGCACAGATACGCAGTATTTT.

This clonotype occurred a few times. This chain uses TRBV12-3 or TRBV12-4 with TRBJ1-2; D may be TRBD1 (6 bases). The CDR3 length is 14 residues. The ends were cut back, 4 bases at V and 2 bases at J, with 11 bases in the middle. The CDR3 here is CASSSRTVNYGYTF. The CDR3 DNA reads as TGTGCCAGCAGTTCAAGGACAGTCAACTATGGCTACACCTTC.

The gene calls are TRBV5-1 and TRBJ2-7; 8 bases align to TRBD2. Per the germline V gene, CDR1 is SGHRS and CDR2 is YFSETQ. Trimming removed 0 bases from V and 3 bases from J; junction bases left unmatched: 11. This CDR3 is built from 17 residues. CDR3 sequence: CASSLDLGLGSGYEQYF. The CDR3 nucleotides are TGCGCCAGCAGCTTGGACTTGGGACTAGGAAGCGGCTACGAGCAGTACTTC.

The rearrangement links TRBV6-1 to TRBJ2-7; maybe TRBD2 (6 bases). Germline V lookup: CDR1 MNHNS, CDR2 SASEGT. The CDR3 consists of 18 residues. V was shortened by 0 bases and J by 3 bases, with 21 bases between the two germline ends. The CDR3 protein is CASSEAAGFGPGDYEQYF. CDR3 bases: TGTGCCAGCAGTGAAGCAGCGGGTTTCGGCCCGGGAGACTACGAGCAGTACTTC.

This clonotype appeared a few times. The chain joins TRBV5-1 to TRBJ2-7; no clear D. The CDR3 totals 14 residues. V shed 0 bases and J shed 3 bases, with 10 bases lying between them. Germline CDR1 is SGHRS and CDR2 is YFSETQ. This CDR3 is CASSLAASVYEQYF. DNA of the CDR3: TGCGCCAGCAGCTTGGCTGCTAGTGTCTACGAGCAGTACTTC. Drawing the rest from reference TRBV5-1 and TRBJ2-7, the complete variable domain is KAGVTQTPRYLIKTRGQQVTLSCSPISGHRSVSWYQQTPGQGLQFLFEYFSETQRNKGNFPGRFSGRQFSNSRSEMNVSTLELGDSALYLCASSLAASVYEQYFGPGTRLTVT.

The chain is built from TRBV20-1 and TRBJ2-7; 9 bases line up with TRBD2. Germline CDR1 and CDR2: DFQATT and SNEGSKA (reference sequence). The CDR3 length is 14 residues. The trim removed 1 base at V and 4 bases at J, leaving 5 bases unmatched. In DNA form, the CDR3 reads TGCAGTGCTAGAGTAGCGGGAGAAGGATACGAGCAGTACTTC. Residues: CSARVAGEGYEQYF.

A few counts support this clonotype. The rearrangement links TRBV2 to TRBJ2-3; the D gene is possibly TRBD2 (6 bases). Germline-derived CDR1 and CDR2 are SNHLY and FYNNEI. V was clipped by 6 bases and J by 0 bases, with 13 bases between them. The CDR3 is 15 residues long. As DNA, the CDR3 is TGTGCCAGCAGCCGTAGCGGCCCTAGCACAGATACGCAGTATTTT. This translates into CASSRSGPSTDTQYF.

The genes are TRBV7-9 and TRBJ2-3; 13 bases match TRBD2. Trimming took 4 bases from V and 0 from J; bases not matched to a gene: 13. Germline values: CDR1 SEHNR, CDR2 FQNEAQ (reference sequence). There are 20 residues in the CDR3. In nucleotides, the CDR3 is TGTGCCAGCAGCTCCCCACCGACTAGCGGGGGGCCAGCTAGCACAGATACGCAGTATTTT. It codes for CASSSPPTSGGPASTDTQYF.

The chain has TRBV20-1 and TRBJ2-1; 15 bases are shared with TRBD2. Trimming removed 5 bases from V and 4 bases from J; junction bases left unmatched: 6. The CDR3 sequence is 16 residues long. CDR1 DFQATT and CDR2 SNEGSKA come from the germline V gene (reference sequence). For the CDR3, the DNA is TGCAGTGCTTCCGGACTAGCGGGAGGGTTATACAATGAGCAGTTCTTC. It encodes CSASGLAGGLYNEQFF.

This clonotype was counted many times. The chain uses TRBV10-2 and TRBJ2-7, with a possible D match to TRBD2 (6 bases). The V gene's germline CDR1 is WSHSY and CDR2 SAAADI. This CDR3 comprises 14 residues. V lost 6 bases and J 3 bases, leaving 15 bases between the germline ends. The CDR3 here is CASSSVAVYYEQYF. CDR3 DNA sequence: TGCGCCAGCAGCTCGGTAGCGGTTTACTACGAGCAGTACTTC.

With regard to this clonotype: This clone may be a read error of a much larger clone one base away. The chain combines TRBV20-1 with TRBJ2-5, with 10 bases fitting TRBD2. The CDR3 is 14 residues long. Germline V gives CDR1 DFQATT, CDR2 SNEGSKA (reference sequence). J lost 11 bases, V lost 1 base, and 10 bases had no gene match. CDR3 protein: CSARVSGRADEQYF. The CDR3 DNA reads as TGCAGTGCTAGAGTCAGCGGGAGGGCCGATGAGCAGTACTTC.

The rearrangement joins TRBV15 to TRBJ1-5; 8 bases align to TRBD1. The CDR3 is made up of 18 amino acids. Trimming cost V 0 bases and J 2 bases; bases outside gene matches: 9. CDR1 LNHNV and CDR2 YYDKDF come from the germline V gene (reference sequence). The DNA for the CDR3 is TGTGCCACCAGCAGAGAGCCGCAGGGGGCGTTGGGCAATCAGCCCCAGCATTTT. Translation: CATSREPQGALGNQPQHF.

This clonotype was seen a few times. The rearrangement links TRBV20-1 to TRBJ2-1; 9 positions agree with TRBD2. V was pared by 2 bases and J by 4 bases, with 3 bases of the junction left unmatched. This CDR3 has 14 amino acids. Per the germline V gene, CDR1 is DFQATT and CDR2 is SNEGSKA (reference sequence). The CDR3 region has the DNA TGCAGTGCTAGACACCTAGCGGGGTACAATGAGCAGTTCTTC. It codes for CSARHLAGYNEQFF.

The V gene is TRBV12-3 or TRBV12-4, the J gene TRBJ2-1; TRBD2 matches 11 bases. V lost 3 bases, J lost 6 bases, and 4 bases stayed unmatched. The CDR3 loop spans 15 amino acids. The CDR3 loop reads CASSFSSGGPNEQFF. Written as DNA, the CDR3 is TGTGCCAGCAGTTTTTCTAGCGGGGGGCCCAATGAGCAGTTCTTC.

This rearrangement joins TRBV6-2 or TRBV6-3 to TRBJ1-5; 7 bases match TRBD1. V was clipped by 4 bases and J by 7 bases; unmatched bases: 13. This CDR3 spans 16 amino acids. Germline assignment: CDR1 MNHEY and CDR2 SVGEGT. The CDR3 nucleotides are TGTGCCAGCAGTTCCGCCCGGGACAGAGGCGGGCAGCCCCAGCATTTT. This sequence encodes CASSSARDRGGQPQHF.

This clonotype was observed a few times. The chain carries TRBV6-1 and TRBJ1-1; D remains unclear. CDR3 length equals 14 residues. Germline V gene lookup returns CDR1 MNHNS and CDR2 SASEGT. Deletions cut 4 bases from V and 4 bases from J, with 13 bases between. The CDR3 sequence: CASSAVGESTEAFF. The CDR3 DNA is TGTGCCAGCAGTGCCGTGGGAGAAAGCACTGAAGCTTTCTTT.

This clonotype was detected a few times. This chain joins TRBV12-3 or TRBV12-4 and TRBJ2-7; D remains ambiguous. Deletions cut 6 bases from V and 0 bases from J, with 9 bases between. This CDR3 spans 13 amino acids. This chain's CDR3 is CASSSYRSYEQYF. In DNA form, the CDR3 reads TGTGCCAGCAGCAGCTACCGCTCCTACGAGCAGTACTTC.

In this sample, this clonotype turned up a few times. V usage is TRBV10-3 and J usage is TRBJ2-1; 7 bases align to TRBD2. The CDR3 spans 12 residues. CDR1 is ENHRY, CDR2 SYGVKD, per germline. V gave up 8 bases and J gave up 6 bases; unmatched junction bases: 4. CDR3 amino acids: CAIGGGGNEQFF. The CDR3 coding sequence is TGTGCCATCGGTGGGGGGGGCAATGAGCAGTTCTTC.

The chain is built from TRBV4-1 and TRBJ1-1; D uncertain. CDR3 length: 14 amino acids. Germline CDR1 and CDR2: MGHRA and YSYEKL. With 1 base removed from V and 2 bases from J, the gap between germline ends came to 8 bases. CDR3 coding DNA: TGCGCCAGCAGCCAAGGATGGGCAAACACTGAAGCTTTCTTT. It yields the protein CASSQGWANTEAFF.

This clonotype has ten or more counts. The chain couples TRBV29-1 to TRBJ2-1; TRBD2 is a possible D gene (6 bases). Germline-derived CDR1 and CDR2 are SQVTM and ANQGSEA. V was pared by 0 bases and J by 2 bases, with 14 bases between. The length of the CDR3 is 16 residues. The CDR3 DNA follows: TGCAGCGTTGAAGATCTTCCGGGAGCAACCTACAATGAGCAGTTCTTC. Translating it yields CSVEDLPGATYNEQFF.

This chain joins TRBV20-1 and TRBJ2-3; TRBD1 matches 11 bases. There are 14 residues in the CDR3. V was pared by 3 bases and J by 4 bases, with 3 bases of the junction left unmatched. Germline CDR1 and CDR2: DFQATT and SNEGSKA (reference sequence). CDR3 amino acids: CSARWDRGSDTQYF. For the CDR3, the DNA is TGCAGTGCTAGGTGGGACAGGGGGTCAGATACGCAGTATTTT.

This clonotype appeared a few times. The V and J genes are TRBV12-3 or TRBV12-4 and TRBJ2-5; no clear D gene. This CDR3 has 14 residues. With 5 bases removed from V and 6 bases from J, the gap between germline ends came to 16 bases. CDR3 loop: CASSQTTGLKTQYF. In DNA, the CDR3 is TGTGCCAGCAGTCAAACCACCGGTCTGAAGACCCAGTACTTC.

This clonotype has only one observation. The chain links TRBV28 to TRBJ2-7; TRBD1 is a possible D gene (6 bases). The V end lost 7 bases, the J end lost 0 bases, and 25 bases lay between the germline ends. CDR1 and CDR2 from the germline V gene are MDHEN and SYDVKM. The CDR3 loop spans 18 amino acids. The CDR3: CASTGPGTGWSPSYEQYF. The CDR3 DNA sequence: TGTGCCAGCACCGGTCCCGGAACAGGGTGGTCCCCCTCCTACGAGCAGTACTTC.

This clonotype was seen a few times. The rearrangement links TRBV11-2 to TRBJ2-1; 8 bases align to TRBD2. Germline assignment: CDR1 SGHAT and CDR2 FQNNGV. There are 16 residues in the CDR3. Losses at the gene ends were 1 base for V and 3 bases for J; bases not matched to a gene: 5. The DNA for the CDR3 is TGTGCCAGCAGCTTAGGAGCGGGAGCGTACTACAATGAGCAGTTCTTC. It encodes CASSLGAGAYYNEQFF.

This clonotype was detected a few times. A junction boundary mismatches the germline segment, possibly from a read error. The chain carries TRBV5-1 and TRBJ1-2; 7 positions match TRBD1. The CDR3 runs to 15 residues. CDR1 SGHRS and CDR2 YFSETQ come from the germline V gene. As DNA, the CDR3 is TGCGCCAACAGCTTGGAGGGGGCGACTAGCTATGGCTACACCTTC. Translated, it gives CANSLEGATSYGYTF.